This TCR beta chain emerged from a study of technical replicates of blood from a few donors. Assay used: immunoSEQ multiplex PCR; TCRdb lists only in-frame clones, some missing. The data contain 45,000 to 60,000 clones, 90% to 95% of them singletons. The CDR3 has 15 residues. Germline CDR1 reads GTSNPN; CDR2 reads SVGIG (reference sequence). The V gene end was trimmed by 1 base and the J gene end by 2 bases; junction bases not matched to a gene: 4. The rearrangement uses TRBV30 and TRBJ2-2; TRBD1 matches at 7 bases. Material: PBMCs. This clonotype was obtained from a human donor in good health. Some clones in this sample may be carry-over from other donors' samples. The CDR3 spells CAWSGGTENTGELFF. The CDR3 nucleotides read TGTGCCTGGAGTGGGGGGACAGAAAACACCGGGGAGCTGTTTTTT.